The source of this T cell receptor (beta chain) is a study of blood T cells in healthy people across ages. Study-level points and caveats: Estimated diversity across one million T cells was deemed an underestimate.

Through a sample-barcoded 5' primer and a J-beta primer mix, a second PCR was run for 7 to 11 cycles. All cDNA molecules were each tagged by a template-switch adaptor with 12 random nucleotides. Each CDR3 protein gets one entry after TCRdb re-called the 5' RACE reads with MiXCR. Here the sample spans approximately 800,000 distinct CDR3 sequences, around 45% being singletons. In regard to this clonotype: Its antigen is still unknown.

CDR3 length: 14 residues. Germline CDR1 is LGHNA and CDR2 is YSLEER. The V end lost 4 bases, the J end lost 1 base, and 7 bases lay between the germline ends. The sample comprised blood. This receptor was obtained from an older man in good health. V and J are TRBV4-3 and TRBJ1-4; D unclear. The CDR3 DNA follows: TGCGCCAGCAGCCGTTCACTAACTAATGAAAAACTGTTTTTT. It specifies CASSRSLTNEKLFF.